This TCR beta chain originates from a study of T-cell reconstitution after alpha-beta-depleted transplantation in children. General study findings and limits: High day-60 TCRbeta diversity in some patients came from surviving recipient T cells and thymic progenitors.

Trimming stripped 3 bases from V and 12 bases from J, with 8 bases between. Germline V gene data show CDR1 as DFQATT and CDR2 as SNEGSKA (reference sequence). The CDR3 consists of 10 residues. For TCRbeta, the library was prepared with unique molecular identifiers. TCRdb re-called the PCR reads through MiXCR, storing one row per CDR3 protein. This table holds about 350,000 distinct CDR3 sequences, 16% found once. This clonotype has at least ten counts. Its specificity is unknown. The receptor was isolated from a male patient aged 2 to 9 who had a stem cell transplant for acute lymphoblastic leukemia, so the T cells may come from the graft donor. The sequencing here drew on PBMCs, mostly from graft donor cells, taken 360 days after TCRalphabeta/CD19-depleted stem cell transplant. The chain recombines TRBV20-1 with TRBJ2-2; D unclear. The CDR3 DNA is TGCAGTGCTAGGATCGAGAAGCTGTTTTTT. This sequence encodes CSARIEKLFF.